The present entry profiles one T cell receptor beta chain with its context. The V end lost 4 bases, the J end lost 8 bases, and 5 bases lay between the germline ends. The CDR3 consists of 11 residues. Germline loops: CDR1 KGHDR, CDR2 SFDVKD. The assay was immunoSEQ multiplex PCR, and TCRdb's table has in-frame clones only and misses some. The sample contains some 320,000 clones, 90% to 95% of which appear only once. The data are from a study of blood T cell repertoires in COVID-19. Study overall: Nucleic acid was either cDNA or gDNA, and it came from T cells, B-cell-depleted T cells, or PBMCs.

Those enrolled, adults aged roughly 18 to 89 years, came from under 25 US areas. Clinical history reported by participants formed the basis on which cohorts were assigned. All exposed participants met a person with COVID-19 within 2 weeks before entering the study. Material: PBMCs or T cells enriched from blood (not recorded which). This chain connects TRBV24-1 to TRBJ2-1, with D maybe TRBD2 (5 bases). This clonotype originated in a woman between 25 and 40 years old who had been exposed to COVID-19. The CDR3 region is CATSDGDEQFF. The DNA of the CDR3 is TGTGCCACCAGTGACGGGGATGAGCAGTTCTTC.